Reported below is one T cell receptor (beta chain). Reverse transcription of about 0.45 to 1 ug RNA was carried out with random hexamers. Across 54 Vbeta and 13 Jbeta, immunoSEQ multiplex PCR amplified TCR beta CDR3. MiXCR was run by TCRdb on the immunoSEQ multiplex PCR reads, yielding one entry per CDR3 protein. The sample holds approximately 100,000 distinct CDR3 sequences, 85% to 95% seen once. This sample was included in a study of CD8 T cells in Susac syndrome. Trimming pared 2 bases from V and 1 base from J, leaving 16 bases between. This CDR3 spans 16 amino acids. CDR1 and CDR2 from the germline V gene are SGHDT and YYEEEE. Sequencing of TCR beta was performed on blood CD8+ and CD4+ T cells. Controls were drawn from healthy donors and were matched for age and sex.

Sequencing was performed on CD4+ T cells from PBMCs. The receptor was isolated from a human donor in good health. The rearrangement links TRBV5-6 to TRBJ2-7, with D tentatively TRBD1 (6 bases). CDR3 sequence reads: CASSFPRGQGSYEQYF. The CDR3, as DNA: TGTGCCAGCAGCTTTCCTAGGGGCCAGGGGTCCTACGAGCAGTACTTC.